This TCR beta chain was recorded in a study of T cell changes during pregnancy in multiple sclerosis. The germline gives CDR1 SGHTA, CDR2 FQGTGA. The ends lost 0 bases at V and 9 bases at J; junction bases unmatched: 7. This CDR3 is built from 16 residues. Data came from immunoSEQ multiplex PCR; TCRdb stores just in-frame clones and leaves some out. The table has approximately 51,000 clones, 93% seen once. The TCR comes from a female donor with multiple sclerosis, enrolled in a pregnancy study. J is TRBJ2-1 and V is TRBV7-3, with 11 bases fitting TRBD2. The sequencing here drew on peripheral blood, taken in the second trimester of pregnancy. In nucleotides, the CDR3 is TGTGCCAGCAGCTTAACGGTCGTAGCGGGAGGGAGTGAGCAGTTCTTC. Encoded protein: CASSLTVVAGGSEQFF.